A single sample is the source of the 18 T cell receptor beta chains below, sequenced in a study of vaccination and CD4 T cells after COVID-19. Treatment described: approximately nine-day PBMC culture with coronavirus spike peptide pools or control peptides (ViraFEST assay). These receptors lack a known antigen. With the Oncomine TCR Beta short-read assay, DNA from cultured CD4+ T cells was sequenced. TCRdb re-analysed the PCR reads in MiXCR, keeping a single row per CDR3 protein. Altogether about 15,000 distinct CDR3 sequences are present, 50% to 55% being singletons, with the ten largest covering over 11%. The source material was CD4+ T cells from blood, cultured in vitro. All receptors derive from a human donor who had recovered from COVID-19.

This clonotype turned up a few times. The J gene is TRBJ2-7, the V gene TRBV7-6; D is tentatively TRBD1 or TRBD2 (6 bases each). Germline CDR1 and CDR2: SGHVS and FNYEAQ. CDR3 length equals 13 residues. The germline V and J ends were trimmed by 4 bases and 2 bases, with 9 bases remaining between them. CDR3 sequence reads: CASSSGAAYEQYF. CDR3 DNA sequence: TGTGCCAGCAGCTCGGGGGCCGCCTACGAGCAGTACTTC.

The V call is TRBV19, the J call TRBJ1-5; 12 bases line up with TRBD1. The CDR3 spans 17 residues. CDR1 and CDR2 (germline): LNHDA, SQIVND (reference sequence). J gave up 2 bases and V 8 bases, and 10 bases lay outside the gene matches. CDR3 amino acids: CASRRDRGPLGNQPQHF. In DNA, the CDR3 is TGTGCCAGTCGGCGGGACAGGGGGCCGTTGGGCAATCAGCCCCAGCATTTT.

The CDR3, as DNA: TGCAGTGCTCCTAGGGGGGGCGCAGATACGCAGTATTTT. Amino acids: CSAPRGGADTQYF. The chain couples TRBV20-1 to TRBJ2-3; D perhaps matches TRBD2 (7 bases). Germline V gene sequence: CDR1 DFQATT, CDR2 SNEGSKA (reference sequence). The V and J ends lost 5 bases and 4 bases respectively, with 13 bases between them. This CDR3 comprises 13 residues.

CDR3 nucleotide sequence: TGTGCCAGCAGCGGGCGGCGGGGGGGGATTCTAGGCACAGATACGCAGTATTTT. It specifies CASSGRRGGILGTDTQYF. The V call is TRBV7-8, the J call TRBJ2-3; TRBD2 aligns across 9 bases. The J segment lost 1 base and the V segment lost 5 bases, leaving 13 bases of the junction unmatched. Germline CDR1 is SGHVS and CDR2 is FQNEAQ. CDR3 size: 18 residues. The whole variable domain, remainder taken from reference TRBV7-8 and TRBJ2-3, is GAGVSQSPRYKVAKRGQDVALRCDPISGHVSLFWYQQALGQGPEFLTYFQNEAQLDKSGLPSDRFFAERPEGSVSTLKIQRTQQEDSAVYLCASSGRRGGILGTDTQYFGPGTRLTVL.

V gene TRBV5-4 combines with J gene TRBJ2-1; no firm D call. Trimming took 0 bases from V and 2 from J, leaving 9 bases between them. Per the germline V gene, CDR1 is SGHNT and CDR2 is YYREEE (reference sequence). The length of the CDR3 is 15 residues. The CDR3 DNA is TGTGCCAGCAGCTTGGAACTATCCGCCTACAATGAGCAGTTCTTC. Translating gives CASSLELSAYNEQFF.

Here the CDR3 reads CASQGSGIQYF. The CDR3 DNA reads TGTGCCAGCCAGGGGAGTGGCATTCAGTACTTC. The gene calls are TRBV2 and TRBJ2-4, with D tentatively TRBD1 (6 bases). This CDR3 has 11 residues. The ends were cut back, 8 bases at V and 9 bases at J, with 11 bases in the middle. Germline lookup yields CDR1 SNHLY and CDR2 FYNNEI.

CDR3 amino acids: CASSPGTVNQPQHF. The DNA for the CDR3 is TGTGCCAGTAGTCCGGGGACGGTTAATCAGCCCCAGCATTTT. The chain has TRBV19 and TRBJ1-5, with D tentatively TRBD1 (5 bases). The CDR3 runs 14 residues. Between the trimmed V and J ends, which lost 5 bases and 4 bases, there was a span of 12 bases. The germline gives CDR1 LNHDA, CDR2 SQIVND (reference sequence).

The CDR3 protein is CASSQSVIGTGVKGYTF. Written as DNA, the CDR3 is TGCGCCAGCAGTCAATCGGTAATCGGGACAGGGGTCAAGGGCTACACCTTC. The chain couples TRBV23-1 to TRBJ1-2; 10 bases align to TRBD1. TRBV23-1 counts as an open reading frame of uncertain function. The CDR3 totals 17 residues. J was trimmed by 8 bases and V by 0 bases; bases with no gene match: 12.

The chain is built from TRBV7-9 and TRBJ1-1, with D uncertain. V lost 5 bases and J 1 base, leaving 14 bases between the germline ends. Germline V gene sequence: CDR1 SEHNR, CDR2 FQNEAQ (reference sequence). This CDR3 is built from 15 residues. The CDR3 region is CASSPYGGGNTEAFF. CDR3 DNA sequence: TGTGCCAGCAGCCCTTACGGCGGAGGGAACACTGAAGCTTTCTTT.

The rearrangement uses TRBV7-9 and TRBJ2-4, with TRBD2 as a possible D gene (6 bases). V lost 5 bases and J 0 bases, leaving 11 bases between the germline ends. Germline lookup yields CDR1 SEHNR and CDR2 FQNEAQ (reference sequence). The CDR3 totals 15 residues. CDR3 protein: CASSLEGLAKNIQYF. In DNA, the CDR3 is TGTGCCAGCAGCCTGGAGGGACTAGCCAAAAACATTCAGTACTTC.

The rearrangement joins TRBV19 to TRBJ2-3; D unresolved. Germline V gene lookup returns CDR1 LNHDA and CDR2 SQIVND (reference sequence). This CDR3 region has 15 residues. Trimming took off 2 bases at V and 0 bases at J, with 9 bases between the two ends. CDR3 sequence: CASSIKLASTDTQYF. The CDR3 DNA is TGTGCCAGTAGTATAAAATTGGCTAGCACAGATACGCAGTATTTT.

The gene calls are TRBV2 and TRBJ2-2; 9 nucleotides line up with TRBD1. The J segment lost 5 bases and the V segment lost 4 bases, leaving 5 bases of the junction unmatched. CDR1 is SNHLY and CDR2 is FYNNEI in the germline V gene. CDR3 length: 15 residues. CDR3 loop: CASSGGTGLTGELFF. In DNA form, the CDR3 reads TGTGCCAGCAGTGGGGGGACAGGGTTGACCGGGGAGCTGTTTTTT.

A word on this clonotype: This CDR3 is missing its conserved last phenylalanine or tryptophan, likely due to a read error. V gene TRBV27 combines with J gene TRBJ2-7; 7 bases align to TRBD1. The CDR3 has 15 residues. Germline-derived CDR1 and CDR2 are MNHEY and SMNVEV (reference sequence). J lost 4 bases, V lost 6 bases, and 12 bases had no gene match. The CDR3 DNA sequence: TGTGCCAGCAGACCCCTCCGACAGGGTAGTTACGAGCAGTACTCC. This sequence encodes CASRPLRQGSYEQYS.

The CDR3 loop is CASSQDRGVPSAFF. For the CDR3, the DNA is TGCGCCAGCAGCCAAGATCGCGGGGTTCCGTCAGCTTTCTTT. This chain links TRBV4-1 with TRBJ1-1, with no clear D. The CDR3 runs 14 residues. V shed 0 bases and J shed 10 bases, with 15 bases lying between them. The germline V gene has CDR1 MGHRA and CDR2 YSYEKL.

This chain uses TRBV6-4 with TRBJ2-2, with D tentatively TRBD1 (5 bases). V dropped 5 bases and J dropped 4 bases, with 11 bases sitting between them. The germline CDR1 and CDR2 sequences are MRHNA and SNTAGT. The CDR3 runs to 14 residues. The chain's CDR3 is CASSIQGGTGELFF. CDR3 nucleotide sequence: TGTGCCAGCAGTATCCAGGGTGGCACCGGGGAGCTGTTTTTT.

Only one count was recorded for this clonotype. This chain links TRBV6-1 with TRBJ2-3, with 9 bases matching TRBD2. The CDR3 has 16 amino acids. After removal of 2 bases from V and 3 bases from J, the junction contained 6 bases not matched to a gene. Germline CDR1 and CDR2: MNHNS and SASEGT. The DNA for the CDR3 is TGTGCCAGCAGTGAATCCGGCGGGGGGGCGACAGATACGCAGTATTTT. It encodes CASSESGGGATDTQYF.

This clonotype was counted a few times. V and J are TRBV6-1 and TRBJ1-2; D unclear. In germline, CDR1 is MNHNS, CDR2 SASEGT. This CDR3 comprises 13 residues. Trimming left V 4 bases short and J 3 bases short, with 9 bases between. DNA for the CDR3: TGTGCCAGCAGTGTCACGCCCTACTATGGCTACACCTTC. This gives the protein CASSVTPYYGYTF.

This clonotype was counted a few times. The J gene is TRBJ2-5, the V gene TRBV20-1; TRBD1 matches 7 bases. Germline trimming cut 3 bases from V and 4 bases from J; bases unmatched to any gene: 17. The CDR3 contains 17 residues. Germline values: CDR1 DFQATT, CDR2 SNEGSKA (reference sequence). DNA of the CDR3: TGCAGTGCTAGGCCCACCGGGACATTAGCAGGGGGAGAGACCCAGTACTTC. Encoded protein: CSARPTGTLAGGETQYF.